The 11 T cell receptor beta chains given below trace back to one sample, sequenced in a study of OX40 agonist ivuxolimab in advanced cancers. Measured with immunoSEQ multiplex PCR; TCRdb has only the in-frame clones, and not every one. The table has some 80,000 clones, around four fifths seen once; the top ten hold roughly 25%. The sample in question was CD4+ or CD8+ T cells sorted from blood, obtained in a trial of the OX40 agonist ivuxolimab. Every receptor here comes from an adult with an advanced solid tumor such as melanoma, head and neck, liver or kidney cancer.

The chain couples TRBV4-1 to TRBJ2-2; no clear D. The CDR3 length is 17 residues. The germline V gene has CDR1 MGHRA and CDR2 YSYEKL. The V end lost 0 bases, the J end lost 2 bases, and 13 bases lay between the germline ends. The CDR3 DNA follows: TGCGCCAGCAGCCAAGATGCAGGTGGCAGAAACACCGGGGAGCTGTTTTTT. Encoded protein: CASSQDAGGRNTGELFF.

J is TRBJ1-6 and V is TRBV11-2, with D unresolved. The V end lost 0 bases, the J end lost 12 bases, and 9 bases lay between the germline ends. The CDR3 consists of 13 residues. Germline assignment: CDR1 SGHAT and CDR2 FQNNGV. Here the CDR3 reads CASSLENWGPLHF. The CDR3 DNA reads TGTGCCAGCAGCTTAGAGAATTGGGGACCCCTCCACTTT.

This chain connects TRBV2 to TRBJ1-4, with TRBD1 matching 9 bases. Germline CDR1 reads SNHLY; CDR2 reads FYNNEI. There are 14 residues in the CDR3. Trimming removed 6 bases from V and 5 bases from J; junction bases left unmatched: 4. CDR3 sequence reads: CASRSGTGNEKLFF. The CDR3 region has the DNA TGTGCCAGCAGAAGTGGGACAGGGAATGAAAAACTGTTTTTT. Looking up the rest from reference TRBV2 and TRBJ1-4 gives the full variable domain: EPEVTQTPSHQVTQMGQEVILRCVPISNHLYFYWYRQILGQKVEFLVSFYNNEISEKSEIFDDQFSVERPDGSNFTLKIRSTKLEDSAMYFCASRSGTGNEKLFFGSGTQLSVL.

The chain joins TRBV11-2 to TRBJ2-3; 12 bases agree with TRBD2. The V gene end was trimmed by 4 bases and the J gene end by 6 bases; junction bases not matched to a gene: 5. CDR1 and CDR2 (germline): SGHAT, FQNNGV. The CDR3 is 15 residues long. The DNA for the CDR3 is TGTGCCAGCAGCTCTAGCGGGAGGGTGGGCGATACGCAGTATTTT. It is translated as CASSSSGRVGDTQYF.

This CDR3 reads CATPGSVGGEKLFF. The DNA for the CDR3 is TGTGCCACCCCTGGATCCGTTGGAGGGGAAAAACTGTTTTTT. The V and J genes are TRBV6-1 and TRBJ1-4; D gene unclear. Per the germline V gene, CDR1 is MNHNS and CDR2 is SASEGT. The CDR3 loop spans 14 amino acids. Trimming removed 10 bases at V and 8 bases at J, with 20 bases between.

The V gene is TRBV7-2, the J gene TRBJ2-4; no clear D. The ends were cut back, 5 bases at V and 6 bases at J, with 14 bases in the middle. Germline CDR1 reads SGHTA; CDR2 reads FQGNSA. The CDR3 extends over 14 amino acids. The DNA for the CDR3 is TGTGCCAGCAGCCAGGCCGCCCCTAGAAACATTCAGTACTTC. Its protein product is CASSQAAPRNIQYF.

This rearrangement joins TRBV11-2 to TRBJ1-1; D remains unclear. Germline loops: CDR1 SGHAT, CDR2 FQNNGV. Trimming removed 1 base from V and 2 bases from J, with 8 bases in between. This CDR3 contains 14 residues. The CDR3 region is CASSLGAANTEAFF. CDR3 nucleotides: TGTGCCAGCAGCTTAGGCGCGGCCAACACTGAAGCTTTCTTT.

The J gene is TRBJ2-1, the V gene TRBV5-4; a weak D match, TRBD2 (5 bases). The germline V and J ends were trimmed by 2 bases and 7 bases, with 19 bases remaining between them. The CDR3 is 16 amino acids. Germline-derived CDR1 and CDR2 are SGHNT and YYREEE (reference sequence). The DNA for the CDR3 is TGTGCCAGCAGCTTAGAATGGGTAGCCGGGATTAATGAGCAGTTCTTC. Translated: CASSLEWVAGINEQFF.

V and J are TRBV29-1 and TRBJ1-2, with D perhaps matching TRBD1 (5 bases). The CDR3 extends over 16 amino acids. Trimming stripped 6 bases from V and 0 bases from J, with 20 bases between. Germline V gene lookup returns CDR1 SQVTM and CDR2 ANQGSEA. The chain's CDR3 is CSVALGQGRANYGYTF. In DNA form, the CDR3 reads TGCAGCGTCGCATTGGGGCAGGGAAGAGCTAACTATGGCTACACCTTC.

This clone was observed a single time. The V and J genes are TRBV11-3 and TRBJ2-5; TRBD2 agrees at 9 bases. This CDR3 is 19 amino acids long. J gave up 2 bases and V 3 bases, and 16 bases lay outside the gene matches. Germline V CDR1 and CDR2: SGHNT, YENEEA. In DNA, the CDR3 is TGTGCCAGCAGCTTGTCCTCCCTTGGGACTAGCAATACTCAAGAGACCCAGTACTTC. It encodes CASSLSSLGTSNTQETQYF.

The chain carries TRBV7-9 and TRBJ2-1; D is ambiguous. This CDR3 is 14 amino acids long. V dropped 3 bases and J dropped 2 bases, with 8 bases sitting between them. The germline V gene encodes CDR1 SEHNR and CDR2 FQNEAQ (reference sequence). CDR3 nucleotides: TGTGCCAGCAGCTTCGGTGGGCCCTACAATGAGCAGTTCTTC. Protein sequence: CASSFGGPYNEQFF.